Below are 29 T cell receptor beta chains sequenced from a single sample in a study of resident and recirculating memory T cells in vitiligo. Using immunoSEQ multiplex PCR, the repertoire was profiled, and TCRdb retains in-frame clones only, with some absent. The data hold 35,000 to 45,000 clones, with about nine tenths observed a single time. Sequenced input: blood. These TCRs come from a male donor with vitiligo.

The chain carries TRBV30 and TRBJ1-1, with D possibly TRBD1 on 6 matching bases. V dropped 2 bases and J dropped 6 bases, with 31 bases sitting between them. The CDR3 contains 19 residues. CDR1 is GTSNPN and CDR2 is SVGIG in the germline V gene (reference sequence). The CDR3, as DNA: TGTGCCTGGAGTCGGGGGGTGTACAGGGTTGGGGGTAAGGCGGCTGAAGCTTTCTTT. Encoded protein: CAWSRGVYRVGGKAAEAFF.

CDR3 bases: TGTGCCTGGAGAGCGTCCGGCCATCTCCGAACTTACACTGAAGCTTTCTTT. Protein: CAWRASGHLRTYTEAFF. The J gene is TRBJ1-1, the V gene TRBV30; D unresolved. Germline V gives CDR1 GTSNPN, CDR2 SVGIG (reference sequence). The CDR3 has 17 amino acids. Deletions cut 3 bases from V and 3 bases from J, with 23 bases between.

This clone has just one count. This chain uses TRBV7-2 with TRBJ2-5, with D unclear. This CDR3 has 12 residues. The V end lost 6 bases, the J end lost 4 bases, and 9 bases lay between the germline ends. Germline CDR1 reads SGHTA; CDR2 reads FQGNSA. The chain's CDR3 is CASSSVGETQYF. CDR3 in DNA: TGTGCCAGCAGTTCGGTTGGAGAGACCCAGTACTTC.

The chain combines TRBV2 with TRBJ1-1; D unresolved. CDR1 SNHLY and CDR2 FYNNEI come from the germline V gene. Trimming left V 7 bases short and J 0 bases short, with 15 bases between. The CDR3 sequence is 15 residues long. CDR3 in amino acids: CASTVTGLLNTEAFF. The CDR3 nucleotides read TGTGCCAGCACAGTTACCGGACTATTGAACACTGAAGCTTTCTTT.

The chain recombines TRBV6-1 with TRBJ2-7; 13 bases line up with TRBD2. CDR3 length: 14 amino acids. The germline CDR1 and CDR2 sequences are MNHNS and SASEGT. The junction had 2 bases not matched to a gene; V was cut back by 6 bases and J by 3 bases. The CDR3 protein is CASSRTSGGYEQYF. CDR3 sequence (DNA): TGTGCCAGCAGCCGGACTAGCGGGGGCTACGAGCAGTACTTC.

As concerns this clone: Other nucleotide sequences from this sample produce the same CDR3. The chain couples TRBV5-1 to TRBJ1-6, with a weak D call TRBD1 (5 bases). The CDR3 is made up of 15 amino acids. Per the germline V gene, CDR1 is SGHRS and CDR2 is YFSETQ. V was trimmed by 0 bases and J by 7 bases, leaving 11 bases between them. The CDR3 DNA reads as TGCGCCAGCAGCTTGGCTGGAGGGGAAAATTCACCCCTCCACTTT. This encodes CASSLAGGENSPLHF.

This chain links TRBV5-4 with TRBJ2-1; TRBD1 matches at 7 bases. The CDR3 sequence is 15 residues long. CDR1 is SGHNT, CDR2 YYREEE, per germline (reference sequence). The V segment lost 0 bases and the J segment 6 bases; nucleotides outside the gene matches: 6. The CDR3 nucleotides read TGTGCCAGCAGCTTGGCGGGACAGTACACCAATGAGCAGTTCTTC. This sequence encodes CASSLAGQYTNEQFF. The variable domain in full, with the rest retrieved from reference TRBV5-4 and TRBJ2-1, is ETGVTQSPTHLIKTRGQQVTLRCSSQSGHNTVSWYQQALGQGPQFIFQYYREEENGRGNFPPRFSGLQFPNYSSELNVNALELDDSALYLCASSLAGQYTNEQFFGPGTRLTVL.

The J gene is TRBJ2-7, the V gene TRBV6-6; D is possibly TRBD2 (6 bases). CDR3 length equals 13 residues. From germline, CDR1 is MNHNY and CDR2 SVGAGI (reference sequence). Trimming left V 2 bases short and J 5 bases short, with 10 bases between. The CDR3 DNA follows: TGTGCCAGCAGTTACGACGGGGGTAACGAGCAGTACTTC. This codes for CASSYDGGNEQYF.

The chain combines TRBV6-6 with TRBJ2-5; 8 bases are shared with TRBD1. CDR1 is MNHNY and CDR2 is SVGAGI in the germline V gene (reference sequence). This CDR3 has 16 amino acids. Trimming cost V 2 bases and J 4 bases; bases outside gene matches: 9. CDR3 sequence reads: CASSYTRGQVIETQYF. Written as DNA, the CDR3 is TGTGCCAGCAGTTACACCAGGGGGCAAGTAATAGAGACCCAGTACTTC.

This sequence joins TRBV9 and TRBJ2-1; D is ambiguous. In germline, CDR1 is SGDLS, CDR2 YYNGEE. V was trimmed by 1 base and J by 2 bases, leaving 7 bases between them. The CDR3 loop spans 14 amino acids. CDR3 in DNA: TGTGCCAGCAGCGTATCTAGTGCCTACAATGAGCAGTTCTTC. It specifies CASSVSSAYNEQFF.

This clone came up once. The CDR3 sequence: CASSEAAGRSYEQYF. The CDR3, as DNA: TGTGCCAGCAGTGAAGCCGCCGGGAGATCCTACGAGCAGTACTTC. The chain links TRBV2 to TRBJ2-7; TRBD2 might be the D (6 bases). Germline V gene data show CDR1 as SNHLY and CDR2 as FYNNEI. With 0 bases removed from V and 1 base from J, the gap between germline ends came to 10 bases. CDR3 size: 15 residues.

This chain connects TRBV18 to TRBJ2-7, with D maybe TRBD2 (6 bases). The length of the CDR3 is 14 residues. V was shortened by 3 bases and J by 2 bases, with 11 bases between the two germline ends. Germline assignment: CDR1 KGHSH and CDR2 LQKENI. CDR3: CASSPEGPAYEQYF. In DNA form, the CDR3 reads TGTGCCAGCTCACCGGAGGGGCCAGCCTACGAGCAGTACTTC.

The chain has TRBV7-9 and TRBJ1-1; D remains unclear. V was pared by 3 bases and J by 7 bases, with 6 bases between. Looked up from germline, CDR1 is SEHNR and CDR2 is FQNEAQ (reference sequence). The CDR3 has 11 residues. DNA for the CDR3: TGTGCCAGCAGCTTCTTCAGTGAAGCTTTCTTT. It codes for CASSFFSEAFF.

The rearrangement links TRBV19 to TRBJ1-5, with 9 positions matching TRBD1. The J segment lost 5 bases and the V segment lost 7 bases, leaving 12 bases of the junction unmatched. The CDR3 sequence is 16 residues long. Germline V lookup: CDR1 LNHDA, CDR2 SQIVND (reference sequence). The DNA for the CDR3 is TGTGCCAGTACCACACTGCCGGGACAGGGCCATCAGCCCCAGCATTTT. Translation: CASTTLPGQGHQPQHF.

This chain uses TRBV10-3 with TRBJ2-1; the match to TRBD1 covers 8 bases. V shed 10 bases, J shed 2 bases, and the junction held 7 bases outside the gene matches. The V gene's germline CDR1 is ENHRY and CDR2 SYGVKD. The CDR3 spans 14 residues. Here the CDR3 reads CATEDRAPYNEQFF. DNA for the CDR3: TGTGCCACAGAGGACAGGGCGCCCTACAATGAGCAGTTCTTC.

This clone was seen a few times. Here the CDR3 DNA reads TGTGCCAGTAGTATGACAGGGGGCTTCAACAATGAGCAGTTCTTC. It yields the protein CASSMTGGFNNEQFF. The chain is built from TRBV19 and TRBJ2-1; 10 bases are shared with TRBD1. The germline CDR1 and CDR2 sequences are LNHDA and SQIVND (reference sequence). After removal of 3 bases from V and 5 bases from J, the junction contained 4 bases not matched to a gene. This CDR3 region has 15 residues.

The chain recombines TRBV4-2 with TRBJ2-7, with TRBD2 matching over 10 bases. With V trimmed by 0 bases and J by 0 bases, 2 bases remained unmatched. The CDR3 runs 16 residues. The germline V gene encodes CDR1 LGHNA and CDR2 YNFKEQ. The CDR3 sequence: CASSQEASGGSYEQYF. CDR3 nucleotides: TGTGCCAGCAGCCAAGAGGCTAGCGGGGGCTCCTACGAGCAGTACTTC.

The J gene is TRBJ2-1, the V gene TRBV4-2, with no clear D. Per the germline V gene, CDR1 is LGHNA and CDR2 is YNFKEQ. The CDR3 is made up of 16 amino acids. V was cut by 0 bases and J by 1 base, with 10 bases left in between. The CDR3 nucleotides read TGTGCCAGCAGCCAAGAAGCGACTCCGTCCTACAATGAGCAGTTCTTC. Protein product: CASSQEATPSYNEQFF.

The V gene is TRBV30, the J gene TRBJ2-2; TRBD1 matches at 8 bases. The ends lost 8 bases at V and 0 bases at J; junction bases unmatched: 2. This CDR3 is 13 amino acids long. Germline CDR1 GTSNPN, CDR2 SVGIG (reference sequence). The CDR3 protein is CAQDRANTGELFF. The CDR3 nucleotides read TGTGCCCAGGACAGGGCGAACACCGGGGAGCTGTTTTTT.

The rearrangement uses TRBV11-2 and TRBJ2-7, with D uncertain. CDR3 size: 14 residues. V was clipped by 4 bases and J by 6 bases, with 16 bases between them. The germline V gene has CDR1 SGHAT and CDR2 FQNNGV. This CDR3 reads CASSSSLTPIEQYF. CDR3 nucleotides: TGTGCCAGCAGCTCGTCGTTGACTCCGATCGAGCAGTACTTC.

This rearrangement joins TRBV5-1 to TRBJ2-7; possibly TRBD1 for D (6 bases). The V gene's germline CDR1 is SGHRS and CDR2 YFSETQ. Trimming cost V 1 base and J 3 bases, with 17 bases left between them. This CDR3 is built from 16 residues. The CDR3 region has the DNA TGCGCCAGCAGCTTGACCGGTGCAGGGGCCCTCTACGAGCAGTACTTC. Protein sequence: CASSLTGAGALYEQYF.

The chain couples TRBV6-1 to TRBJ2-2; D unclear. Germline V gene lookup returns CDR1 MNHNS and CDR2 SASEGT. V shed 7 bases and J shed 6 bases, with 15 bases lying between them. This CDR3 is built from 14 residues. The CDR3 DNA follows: TGTGCCAGCACTATTACCGAACCTGCCGGGGAGCTGTTTTTT. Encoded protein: CASTITEPAGELFF.

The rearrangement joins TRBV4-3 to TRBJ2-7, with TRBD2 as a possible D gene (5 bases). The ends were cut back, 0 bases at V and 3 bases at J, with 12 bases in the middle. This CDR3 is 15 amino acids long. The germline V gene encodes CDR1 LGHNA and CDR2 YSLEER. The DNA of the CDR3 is TGCGCCAGCAGCCAAGATCGGGGTATAAACTACGAGCAGTACTTC. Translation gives CASSQDRGINYEQYF.

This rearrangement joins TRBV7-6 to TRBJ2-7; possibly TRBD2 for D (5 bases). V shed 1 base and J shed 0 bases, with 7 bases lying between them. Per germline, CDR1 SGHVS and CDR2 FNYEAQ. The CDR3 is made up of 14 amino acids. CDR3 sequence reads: CASSLDGSSYEQYF. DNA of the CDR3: TGTGCCAGCAGCTTAGATGGGAGCTCCTACGAGCAGTACTTC.

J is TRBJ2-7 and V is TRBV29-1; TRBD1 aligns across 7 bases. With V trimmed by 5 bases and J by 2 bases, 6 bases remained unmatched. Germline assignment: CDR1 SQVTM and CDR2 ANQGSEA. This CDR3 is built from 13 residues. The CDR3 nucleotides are TGCAGCGTTCAAAAGACAGGGACCTACGAGCAGTACTTC. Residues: CSVQKTGTYEQYF.

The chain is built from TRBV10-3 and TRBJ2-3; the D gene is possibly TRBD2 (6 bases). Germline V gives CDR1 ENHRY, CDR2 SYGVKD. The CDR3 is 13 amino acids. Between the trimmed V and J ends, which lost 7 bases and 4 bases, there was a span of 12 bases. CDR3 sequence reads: CAIMTPGADTQYF. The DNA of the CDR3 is TGTGCCATCATGACGCCGGGGGCAGATACGCAGTATTTT.

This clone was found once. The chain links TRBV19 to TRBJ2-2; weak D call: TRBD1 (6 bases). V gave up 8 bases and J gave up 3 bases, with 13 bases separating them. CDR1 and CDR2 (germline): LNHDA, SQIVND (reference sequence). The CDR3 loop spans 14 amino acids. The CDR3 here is CASLHHRDTGELFF. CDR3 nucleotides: TGTGCCAGTCTCCACCACAGGGACACCGGGGAGCTGTTTTTT.

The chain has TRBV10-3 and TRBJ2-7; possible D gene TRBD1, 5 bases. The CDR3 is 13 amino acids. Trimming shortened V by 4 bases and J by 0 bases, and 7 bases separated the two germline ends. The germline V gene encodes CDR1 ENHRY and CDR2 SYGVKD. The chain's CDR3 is CAISADTSYEQYF. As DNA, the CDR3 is TGTGCCATCAGTGCGGACACCTCCTACGAGCAGTACTTC.

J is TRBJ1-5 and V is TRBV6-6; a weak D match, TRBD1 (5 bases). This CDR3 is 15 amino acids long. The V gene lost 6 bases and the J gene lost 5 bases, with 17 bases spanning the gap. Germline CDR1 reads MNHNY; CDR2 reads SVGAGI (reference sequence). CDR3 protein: CASSLPGGSDQPQHF. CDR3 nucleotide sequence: TGTGCCAGCAGCCTCCCCGGGGGGTCGGATCAGCCCCAGCATTTT.